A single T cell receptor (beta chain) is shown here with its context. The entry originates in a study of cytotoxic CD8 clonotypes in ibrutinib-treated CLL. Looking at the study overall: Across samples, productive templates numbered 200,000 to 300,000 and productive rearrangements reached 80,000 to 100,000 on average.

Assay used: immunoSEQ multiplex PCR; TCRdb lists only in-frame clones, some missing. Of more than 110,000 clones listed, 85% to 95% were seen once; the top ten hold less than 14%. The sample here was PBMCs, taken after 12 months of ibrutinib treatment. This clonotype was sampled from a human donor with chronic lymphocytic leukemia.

CDR3: CASSVRGRTTNNEQFF. The CDR3 DNA is TGTGCCAGCAGCGTCAGGGGAAGGACTACAAACAATGAGCAGTTCTTC. The chain joins TRBV5-4 to TRBJ2-1; D may correspond to TRBD1 or TRBD2 (6 bases each). This CDR3 has 16 residues. The germline gives CDR1 SGHNT, CDR2 YYREEE (reference sequence). V shed 4 bases and J shed 5 bases, with 19 bases lying between them. Combining the CDR3 with reference TRBV5-4 and TRBJ2-1 gives the whole variable domain ETGVTQSPTHLIKTRGQQVTLRCSSQSGHNTVSWYQQALGQGPQFIFQYYREEENGRGNFPPRFSGLQFPNYSSELNVNALELDDSALYLCASSVRGRTTNNEQFFGPGTRLTVL.